The clone carrying this T cell receptor beta chain occurred once. Its antigen is unidentified. A read error may produce the germline difference seen at one junction end. No fewer than 5.5 micrograms of total RNA were isolated from every sample. The sample comes from a study of blood T cells in healthy people across ages. Whole-study findings and limits: Older age went with lower TCR beta diversity per million T cells, in a roughly linear way.

Germline V gene lookup returns CDR1 SGHKS and CDR2 YYEKEE (reference sequence). This CDR3 spans 14 amino acids. A second PCR, run for about 6 to 11 cycles, used a sample-barcoded 5' primer plus a J-beta primer mix. From the 5' RACE reads, TCRdb called clonotypes with MiXCR, one entry per CDR3 protein. In the table there are 1.5 million or so distinct CDR3 sequences, about 45% of which are singletons. Material for sequencing was blood. The TCR originated in a woman aged 18-29 years in good health. The gene calls are TRBV5-5 and TRBJ2-5; D gene uncertain. CDR3 residues: CASSLGQIQGTQYF. The CDR3 bases are TGTGCCAGCAGCTTGGGCCAGATCCAAGGGACCCAGTACTTC.